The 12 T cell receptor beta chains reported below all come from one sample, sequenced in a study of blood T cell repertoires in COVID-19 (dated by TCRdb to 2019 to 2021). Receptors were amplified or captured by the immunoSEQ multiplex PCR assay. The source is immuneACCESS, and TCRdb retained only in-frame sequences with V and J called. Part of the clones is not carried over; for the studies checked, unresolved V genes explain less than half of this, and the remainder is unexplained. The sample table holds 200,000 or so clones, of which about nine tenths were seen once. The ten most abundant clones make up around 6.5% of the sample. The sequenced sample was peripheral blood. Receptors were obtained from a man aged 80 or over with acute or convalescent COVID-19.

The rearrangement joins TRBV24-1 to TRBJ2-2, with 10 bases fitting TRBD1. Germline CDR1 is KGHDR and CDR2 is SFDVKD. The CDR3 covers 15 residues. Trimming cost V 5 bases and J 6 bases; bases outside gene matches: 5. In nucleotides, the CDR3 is TGTGCCACCAGTGGGGCCGGGACAGGGGCCGGGGAGCTGTTTTTT. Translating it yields CATSGAGTGAGELFF.

The CDR3: CASSQVATVPYEQYF. CDR3 DNA: TGTGCCAGCAGCCAAGTTGCGACAGTTCCCTACGAGCAGTACTTC. V and J are TRBV4-2 and TRBJ2-7; perhaps TRBD1 as D (5 bases). Germline V lookup: CDR1 LGHNA, CDR2 YNFKEQ. CDR3 length equals 15 residues. Between the trimmed V and J ends, which lost 1 base and 2 bases, there was a span of 12 bases.

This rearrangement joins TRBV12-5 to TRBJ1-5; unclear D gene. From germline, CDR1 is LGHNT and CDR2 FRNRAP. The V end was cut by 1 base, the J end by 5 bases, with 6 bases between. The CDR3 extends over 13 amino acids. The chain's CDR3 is CASGLAPDQPQHF. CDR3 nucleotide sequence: TGTGCTAGTGGTTTGGCCCCTGATCAGCCCCAGCATTTT.

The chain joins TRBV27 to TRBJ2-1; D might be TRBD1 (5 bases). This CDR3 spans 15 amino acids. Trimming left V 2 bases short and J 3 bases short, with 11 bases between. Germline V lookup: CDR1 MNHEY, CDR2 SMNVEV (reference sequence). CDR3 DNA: TGTGCCAGCAGTTTAAGACAGAATAACTACAATGAGCAGTTCTTC. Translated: CASSLRQNNYNEQFF.

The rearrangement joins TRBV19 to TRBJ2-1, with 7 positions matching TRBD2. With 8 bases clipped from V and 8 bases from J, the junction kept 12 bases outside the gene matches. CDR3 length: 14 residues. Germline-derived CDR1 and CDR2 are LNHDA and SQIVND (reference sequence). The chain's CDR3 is CASEMGGTGDEQFF. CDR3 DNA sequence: TGTGCCAGTGAGATGGGGGGGACTGGGGATGAGCAGTTCTTC.

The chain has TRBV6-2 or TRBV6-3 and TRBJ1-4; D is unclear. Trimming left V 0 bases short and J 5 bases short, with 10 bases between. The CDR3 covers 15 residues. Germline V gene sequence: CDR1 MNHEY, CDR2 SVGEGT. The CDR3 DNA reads TGTGCCAGCAGTTACTCGCGGAGCTCCAATGAAAAACTGTTTTTT. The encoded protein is CASSYSRSSNEKLFF.

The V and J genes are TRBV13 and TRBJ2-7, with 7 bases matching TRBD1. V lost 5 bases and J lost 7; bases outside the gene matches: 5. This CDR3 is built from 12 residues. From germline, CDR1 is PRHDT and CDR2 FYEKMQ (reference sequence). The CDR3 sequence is CASSVQGIEQYF. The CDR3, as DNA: TGTGCCAGCAGCGTACAGGGGATTGAGCAGTACTTC.

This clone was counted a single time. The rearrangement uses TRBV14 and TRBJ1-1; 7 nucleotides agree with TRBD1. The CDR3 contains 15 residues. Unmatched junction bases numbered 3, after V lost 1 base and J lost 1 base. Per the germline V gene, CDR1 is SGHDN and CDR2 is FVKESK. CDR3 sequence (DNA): TGTGCCAGCAGCCAAGTTCGGGACAGGAACACTGAAGCTTTCTTT. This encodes CASSQVRDRNTEAFF. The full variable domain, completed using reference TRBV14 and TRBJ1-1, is EAGVTQFPSHSVIEKGQTVTLRCDPISGHDNLYWYRRVMGKEIKFLLHFVKESKQDESGMPNNRFLAERTGGTYSTLKVQPAELEDSGVYFCASSQVRDRNTEAFFGQGTRLTVV.

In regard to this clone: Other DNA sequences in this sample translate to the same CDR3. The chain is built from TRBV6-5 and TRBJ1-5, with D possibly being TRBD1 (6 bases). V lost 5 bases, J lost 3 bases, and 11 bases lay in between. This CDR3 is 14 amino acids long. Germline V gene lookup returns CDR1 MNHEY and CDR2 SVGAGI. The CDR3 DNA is TGTGCCAGCAGTCTCGGACAGAACAATCAGCCCCAGCATTTT. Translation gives CASSLGQNNQPQHF.

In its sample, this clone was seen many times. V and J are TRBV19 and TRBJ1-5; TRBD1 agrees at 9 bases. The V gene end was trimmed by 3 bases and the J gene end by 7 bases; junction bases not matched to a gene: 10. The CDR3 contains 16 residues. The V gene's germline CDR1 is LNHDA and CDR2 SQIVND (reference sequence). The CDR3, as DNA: TGTGCCAGTAGTATCTTAGTCGGACAGGGGTTGCAGCCCCAGCATTTT. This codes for CASSILVGQGLQPQHF. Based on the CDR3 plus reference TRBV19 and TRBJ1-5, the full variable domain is DGGITQSPKYLFRKEGQNVTLSCEQNLNHDAMYWYRQDPGQGLRLIYYSQIVNDFQKGDIAEGYSVSREKKESFPLTVTSAQKNPTAFYLCASSILVGQGLQPQHFGDGTRLSIL.

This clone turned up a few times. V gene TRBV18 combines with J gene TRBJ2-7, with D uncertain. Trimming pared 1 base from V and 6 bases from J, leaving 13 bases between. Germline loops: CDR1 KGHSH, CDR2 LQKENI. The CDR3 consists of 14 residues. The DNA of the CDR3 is TGTGCCAGCTCACCACGCACTACCAGAGGCGAGCAGTACTTC. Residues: CASSPRTTRGEQYF.

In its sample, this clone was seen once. CDR3 nucleotide sequence: TGTGCCATCACCAGGGGCCTCGAGCAGTACTTC. Its translation is CAITRGLEQYF. V and J are TRBV10-3 and TRBJ2-7, with TRBD1 as a possible D gene (6 bases). Trimming removed 7 bases from V and 6 bases from J, with 10 bases in between. Germline V gene lookup returns CDR1 ENHRY and CDR2 SYGVKD. The CDR3 contains 11 residues.